The 32 T cell receptor beta chains below were found in one sample sequenced in a study of shared clonotypes between healthy human individuals. Data came from immunoSEQ multiplex PCR; TCRdb stores just in-frame clones and leaves some out. The profile shows roughly 590,000 clones, nearly 97% of them singletons. Naive CD8 cells, CD45RO-negative and positively selected for CCR7, excluded terminally differentiated effector memory CD45RA+ cells. The sample taken for sequencing was naive CD8+ T cells sorted from blood. Receptors were obtained from a woman in her thirties in good health.

The chain recombines TRBV11-2 with TRBJ1-1; D is unclear. Trimming took 1 base from V and 1 from J, leaving 13 bases between them. The germline CDR1 and CDR2 sequences are SGHAT and FQNNGV. The length of the CDR3 is 16 residues. The DNA for the CDR3 is TGTGCCAGCAGCTTAGGTTCCGGGGTTGGGAACACTGAAGCTTTCTTT. It is translated as CASSLGSGVGNTEAFF.

The chain has TRBV9 and TRBJ1-2; TRBD1 aligns across 11 bases. Germline CDR1 is SGDLS and CDR2 is YYNGEE. J lost 2 bases, V lost 3 bases, and 3 bases had no gene match. The CDR3 sequence is 15 residues long. The CDR3 DNA follows: TGTGCCAGCAGCGCCTGGACAGGGGGCAACTATGGCTACACCTTC. Amino acids: CASSAWTGGNYGYTF.

The chain links TRBV7-9 to TRBJ1-1; D gene uncertain. The V gene's germline CDR1 is SEHNR and CDR2 FQNEAQ (reference sequence). V lost 3 bases and J 6 bases, leaving 8 bases between the germline ends. CDR3 length: 12 residues. The CDR3: CASSFGQSEAFF. DNA for the CDR3: TGTGCCAGCAGCTTCGGGCAGTCTGAAGCTTTCTTT.

This clone came up once. The CDR3: CASSIVTGHREQYF. The CDR3 DNA follows: TGTGCCAGTAGTATAGTTACAGGCCACCGCGAGCAGTACTTC. V is TRBV19 and J is TRBJ2-7, with a possible D match to TRBD1 (5 bases). The CDR3 covers 14 residues. V shed 1 base and J shed 6 bases, with 13 bases lying between them. Germline CDR1 is LNHDA and CDR2 is SQIVND (reference sequence).

The rearrangement links TRBV5-6 to TRBJ2-7, with D uncertain. The CDR3 runs 13 residues. Germline V gene lookup returns CDR1 SGHDT and CDR2 YYEEEE. Trimming pared 6 bases from V and 3 bases from J, leaving 13 bases between. The CDR3 DNA reads TGTGCCAGCACTCTAACTGCCAACTACGAGCAGTACTTC. Amino acid sequence: CASTLTANYEQYF.

This clone was seen only once. The chain links TRBV5-4 to TRBJ1-4; 10 bases align to TRBD1. CDR3 length: 15 residues. CDR1 and CDR2 (germline): SGHNT, YYREEE (reference sequence). V trimming: 4 bases; J trimming: 5 bases; junction bases outside the gene matches: 5. CDR3 bases: TGTGCCAGCAGCCTGCCGGGACAGGGGAATGAAAAACTGTTTTTT. Translated: CASSLPGQGNEKLFF.

In its sample, this clone was seen once. This sequence joins TRBV11-2 and TRBJ1-4; 7 bases are shared with TRBD1. The CDR3 consists of 14 residues. Germline loops: CDR1 SGHAT, CDR2 FQNNGV. With V trimmed by 3 bases and J by 8 bases, 6 bases remained unmatched. CDR3 region: CASSFEQGNEKLFF. CDR3 DNA: TGTGCCAGCAGCTTTGAACAGGGGAACGAAAAACTGTTTTTT.

The gene calls are TRBV4-2 and TRBJ2-7; TRBD2 might be the D (7 bases). The V end was cut by 6 bases, the J end by 4 bases, with 19 bases between. This CDR3 spans 15 amino acids. Germline assignment: CDR1 LGHNA and CDR2 YNFKEQ. The chain's CDR3 is CASREVWRGRYEQYF. As DNA, the CDR3 is TGTGCCAGCAGGGAGGTTTGGCGGGGGCGGTACGAGCAGTACTTC.

Notes on this clone: Other DNA variants within this sample encode the same CDR3. The CDR3 reads CASSDGQGSYEQYF. Written as DNA, the CDR3 is TGTGCCAGCAGTGACGGACAGGGCTCCTACGAGCAGTACTTC. The V gene is TRBV2, the J gene TRBJ2-7; TRBD1 agrees at 8 bases. Germline CDR1 SNHLY, CDR2 FYNNEI. The trim removed 3 bases at V and 0 bases at J, leaving 1 base unmatched. This CDR3 is 14 amino acids long. Using reference TRBV2 and TRBJ2-7 for the parts outside the CDR3, the full variable domain is EPEVTQTPSHQVTQMGQEVILRCVPISNHLYFYWYRQILGQKVEFLVSFYNNEISEKSEIFDDQFSVERPDGSNFTLKIRSTKLEDSAMYFCASSDGQGSYEQYFGPGTRLTVT.

The chain links TRBV28 to TRBJ2-1; TRBD2 aligns across 11 bases. Trimming at V came to 3 bases and at J to 4 bases, leaving 2 bases not matched to a gene. Germline V CDR1 and CDR2: MDHEN, SYDVKM. The CDR3 has 15 residues. The CDR3 coding sequence is TGTGCCAGCAGTTTTAGCGGGAGGGGGTACAATGAGCAGTTCTTC. It yields the protein CASSFSGRGYNEQFF.

The chain carries TRBV29-1 and TRBJ2-3; D call uncertain. V dropped 1 base and J dropped 2 bases, with 10 bases sitting between them. The CDR3 runs 14 residues. CDR1 and CDR2 from the germline V gene are SQVTM and ANQGSEA. The CDR3 sequence: CSVEGGEITDTQYF. The DNA of the CDR3 is TGCAGCGTTGAAGGAGGCGAAATCACAGATACGCAGTATTTT.

The chain recombines TRBV4-1 with TRBJ2-7; no reliable D call. CDR3 length equals 15 residues. V was clipped by 1 base and J by 0 bases, with 10 bases between them. Germline lookup yields CDR1 MGHRA and CDR2 YSYEKL. The CDR3 DNA is TGCGCCAGCAGCCAAGCGGTAGGAATCTCCTACGAGCAGTACTTC. Protein product: CASSQAVGISYEQYF.

J is TRBJ2-3 and V is TRBV9; the D is unclear. V shed 0 bases and J shed 10 bases, with 12 bases lying between them. Germline assignment: CDR1 SGDLS and CDR2 YYNGEE. The CDR3 loop spans 13 amino acids. The CDR3 region is CASSVASGEAQYF. The CDR3 coding sequence is TGTGCCAGCAGCGTAGCTAGTGGAGAAGCGCAGTATTTT.

The chain joins TRBV6-1 to TRBJ2-4; TRBD1 might be the D (6 bases). The CDR3 loop spans 15 amino acids. Germline assignment: CDR1 MNHNS and CDR2 SASEGT. V was clipped by 5 bases and J by 8 bases, with 19 bases between them. CDR3 residues: CASSKSRGTSDIQYF. The CDR3 bases are TGTGCCAGCAGTAAGTCTAGGGGGACGTCGGACATTCAGTACTTC.

The chain uses TRBV27 and TRBJ1-6; tentative D call: TRBD1 (6 bases). The germline gives CDR1 MNHEY, CDR2 SMNVEV (reference sequence). Trimming left V 2 bases short and J 10 bases short, with 12 bases between. CDR3 length equals 14 residues. The CDR3 reads CASSLRGVGSPLHF. CDR3 bases: TGTGCCAGCAGTTTAAGGGGGGTTGGCTCACCCCTCCACTTT.

The chain uses TRBV6-4 and TRBJ1-4; the D gene is possibly TRBD1 (6 bases). V was pared by 2 bases and J by 0 bases, with 10 bases between. CDR1 is MRHNA and CDR2 is SNTAGT in the germline V gene. The CDR3 has 16 residues. The CDR3 DNA sequence: TGTGCCAGCAGTGACGGGACACCGTCAACTAATGAAAAACTGTTTTTT. Protein product: CASSDGTPSTNEKLFF.

This clone is a singleton in its sample. The chain recombines TRBV7-6 with TRBJ2-5; possibly TRBD2 for D (5 bases). Gene TRBJ2-7 matches the end of the DNA better, so the J call may be wrong. Germline V gives CDR1 SGHVS, CDR2 FNYEAQ. This CDR3 comprises 12 residues. The CDR3 nucleotides are TGTGCCAGCAGCTTAACGGGATACGAGCAGTACTTC. Translating it yields CASSLTGYEQYF.

This clone was observed once. V and J are TRBV7-9 and TRBJ2-6; D remains ambiguous. Germline-derived CDR1 and CDR2 are SEHNR and FQNEAQ (reference sequence). The CDR3 spans 11 residues. With 5 bases removed from V and 13 bases from J, the gap between germline ends came to 9 bases. In DNA form, the CDR3 reads TGTGCCAGCAGCGCTCCTTGGGTCCTGACTTTC. As protein: CASSAPWVLTF. Full variable domain (rest looked up from reference TRBV7-9 and TRBJ2-6): DTGVSQNPRHKITKRGQNVTFRCDPISEHNRLYWYRQTLGQGPEFLTYFQNEAQLEKSRLLSDRFSAERPKGSFSTLEIQRTEQGDSAMYLCASSAPWVLTFGAGSRLTVL.

The V and J genes are TRBV19 and TRBJ1-5; 7 nucleotides line up with TRBD1. V shed 9 bases, J shed 5 bases, and the junction held 13 bases outside the gene matches. Germline CDR1 reads LNHDA; CDR2 reads SQIVND (reference sequence). CDR3 size: 15 residues. The CDR3 region has the DNA TGTGCCAGCGATACCGGGACAGCCACCGATCAGCCCCAGCATTTT. Its protein product is CASDTGTATDQPQHF.

V and J are TRBV13 and TRBJ2-6, with D possibly called TRBD1 or TRBD2 (5 bases each). The CDR3 runs to 18 residues. In germline, CDR1 is PRHDT, CDR2 FYEKMQ (reference sequence). V was clipped by 5 bases and J by 0 bases, with 17 bases between them. The CDR3 protein is CASSTGAGMDSGANVLTF. The CDR3 region has the DNA TGTGCCAGCAGCACCGGGGCAGGGATGGACTCTGGGGCCAACGTCCTGACTTTC.

The V gene is TRBV11-2, the J gene TRBJ2-3; 11 nucleotides match TRBD1. J gave up 5 bases and V 0 bases, and 7 bases lay outside the gene matches. The germline V gene has CDR1 SGHAT and CDR2 FQNNGV. This CDR3 has 17 residues. CDR3 loop: CASSLDWRTGGKDTQYF. DNA for the CDR3: TGTGCCAGCAGCTTAGATTGGCGGACAGGGGGCAAAGATACGCAGTATTTT.

This sequence joins TRBV19 and TRBJ2-5; 7 positions match TRBD1. Germline-derived CDR1 and CDR2 are LNHDA and SQIVND (reference sequence). CDR3 length: 14 amino acids. V dropped 5 bases and J dropped 5; count of bases not matched to a gene: 8. This chain's CDR3 is CASSLLDRAETQYF. Here the CDR3 DNA reads TGTGCCAGTAGTCTCCTTGACAGGGCGGAGACCCAGTACTTC.

In the case of this clone: Other nucleotide sequences in the sample specify the same CDR3. The V call is TRBV27, the J call TRBJ2-7, with 10 bases identical to TRBD2. This CDR3 has 15 amino acids. In germline, CDR1 is MNHEY, CDR2 SMNVEV (reference sequence). V lost 3 bases to trimming and J lost 0 bases; unmatched junction nucleotides: 2. In nucleotides, the CDR3 is TGTGCCAGCAGTTTTTCTAGCGGGAGCTCCTACGAGCAGTACTTC. Translation gives CASSFSSGSSYEQYF.

This chain connects TRBV11-2 to TRBJ2-5, with 8 nucleotides matching TRBD1. Unmatched junction bases numbered 2, after V lost 2 bases and J lost 9 bases. In germline, CDR1 is SGHAT, CDR2 FQNNGV. This CDR3 region has 12 residues. The CDR3 region is CASSLPTGAQYF. The CDR3 DNA follows: TGTGCCAGCAGCTTACCGACAGGGGCCCAGTACTTC.

J is TRBJ2-7 and V is TRBV5-1; D ambiguous. Per the germline V gene, CDR1 is SGHRS and CDR2 is YFSETQ. Between the trimmed V and J ends, which lost 0 bases and 7 bases, there was a span of 14 bases. There are 14 residues in the CDR3. CDR3 in amino acids: CASSLDRLLGEQYF. The CDR3 nucleotides are TGCGCCAGCAGCTTGGATCGGCTTTTGGGGGAGCAGTACTTC.

The chain is built from TRBV28 and TRBJ2-3; D is perhaps TRBD1 (6 bases). The CDR3 contains 14 residues. The V end was cut by 5 bases, the J end by 3 bases, with 12 bases between. Germline loops: CDR1 MDHEN, CDR2 SYDVKM. The CDR3 DNA sequence: TGTGCCAGCAGTCACAGGGTAGGGACAGATACGCAGTATTTT. This codes for CASSHRVGTDTQYF.

This chain uses TRBV27 with TRBJ2-2; D gene unclear. Trimming removed 0 bases at V and 6 bases at J, with 8 bases between. Germline V CDR1 and CDR2: MNHEY, SMNVEV (reference sequence). The CDR3 is 14 amino acids. CDR3 sequence: CASSLSGISGELFF. CDR3 DNA sequence: TGTGCCAGCAGTTTATCAGGGATCTCCGGGGAGCTGTTTTTT.

This chain links TRBV6-5 with TRBJ2-5; D gene ambiguous. The CDR3 is 15 amino acids. Germline CDR1 MNHEY, CDR2 SVGAGI. V was trimmed by 8 bases and J by 2 bases, leaving 18 bases between them. CDR3 bases: TGTGCCAGCTCATCGGACGTAGGATGGCAAGAGACCCAGTACTTC. Translation gives CASSSDVGWQETQYF.

The chain recombines TRBV30 with TRBJ2-7; maybe TRBD1 (6 bases). Deletions cut 0 bases from V and 1 base from J, with 13 bases between. This CDR3 spans 15 amino acids. Germline CDR1 and CDR2: GTSNPN and SVGIG (reference sequence). This chain's CDR3 is CAWSVGQGFSYEQYF. DNA for the CDR3: TGTGCCTGGAGTGTCGGGCAGGGGTTTTCCTACGAGCAGTACTTC.

The V and J genes are TRBV6-5 and TRBJ2-7, with 9 bases fitting TRBD2. The germline V gene has CDR1 MNHEY and CDR2 SVGAGI. With 2 bases clipped from V and 7 bases from J, the junction kept 9 bases outside the gene matches. The CDR3 runs to 15 residues. CDR3 protein: CASSYIAGGPGEQYF. In DNA form, the CDR3 reads TGTGCCAGCAGTTACATTGCGGGAGGGCCCGGGGAGCAGTACTTC.

The chain recombines TRBV2 with TRBJ2-2, with D perhaps matching TRBD1 (5 bases). CDR3 length: 15 amino acids. V was clipped by 2 bases and J by 1 base, with 8 bases between them. CDR1 and CDR2 (germline): SNHLY, FYNNEI. The CDR3 bases are TGTGCCAGCAGTGAAAGGCAGGGGAACACCGGGGAGCTGTTTTTT. Amino acid sequence: CASSERQGNTGELFF.

This clone was seen only once. The J gene is TRBJ2-2, the V gene TRBV28, with D perhaps TRBD2 (5 bases). This CDR3 is built from 15 residues. The ends were cut back, 1 base at V and 1 base at J, with 7 bases in the middle. Germline lookup yields CDR1 MDHEN and CDR2 SYDVKM. CDR3 amino acids: CASSLYRGNTGELFF. CDR3 DNA sequence: TGTGCCAGCAGTTTATATCGGGGGAACACCGGGGAGCTGTTTTTT.